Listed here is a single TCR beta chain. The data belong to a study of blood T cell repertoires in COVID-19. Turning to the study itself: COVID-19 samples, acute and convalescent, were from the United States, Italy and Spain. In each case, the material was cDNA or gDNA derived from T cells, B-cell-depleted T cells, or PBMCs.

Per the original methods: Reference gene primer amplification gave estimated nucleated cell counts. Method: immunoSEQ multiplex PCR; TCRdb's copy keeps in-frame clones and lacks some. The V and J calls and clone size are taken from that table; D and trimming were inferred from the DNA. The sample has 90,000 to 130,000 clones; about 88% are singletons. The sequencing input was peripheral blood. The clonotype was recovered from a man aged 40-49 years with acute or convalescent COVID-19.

For the CDR3, the DNA is TGTGCCAGCAGTCCAAGGGCCAGAGGGGAGACCCAGTACTTC. Translated: CASSPRARGETQYF. The gene calls are TRBV2 and TRBJ2-5; D perhaps matches TRBD2 (5 bases). Germline assignment: CDR1 SNHLY and CDR2 FYNNEI. V shed 5 bases and J shed 5 bases, with 15 bases lying between them. This CDR3 comprises 14 residues.